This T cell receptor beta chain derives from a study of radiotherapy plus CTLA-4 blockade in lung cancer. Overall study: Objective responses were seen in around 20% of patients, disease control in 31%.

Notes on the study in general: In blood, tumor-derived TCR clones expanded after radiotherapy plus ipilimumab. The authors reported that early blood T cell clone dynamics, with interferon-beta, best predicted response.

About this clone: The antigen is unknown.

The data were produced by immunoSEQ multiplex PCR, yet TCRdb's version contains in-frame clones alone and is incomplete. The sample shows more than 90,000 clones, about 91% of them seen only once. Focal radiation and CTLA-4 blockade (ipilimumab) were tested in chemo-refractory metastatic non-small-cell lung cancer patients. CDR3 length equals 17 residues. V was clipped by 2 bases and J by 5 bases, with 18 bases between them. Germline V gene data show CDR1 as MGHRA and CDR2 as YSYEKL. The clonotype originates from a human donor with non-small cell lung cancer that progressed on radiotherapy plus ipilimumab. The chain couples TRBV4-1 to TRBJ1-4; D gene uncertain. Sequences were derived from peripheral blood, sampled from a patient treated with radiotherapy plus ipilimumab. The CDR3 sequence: CASSQNPLGSINEKLFF. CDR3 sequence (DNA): TGCGCCAGCAGCCAAAACCCATTAGGGTCTATAAATGAAAAACTGTTTTTT.